Listed here are 31 T cell receptor beta chains from one sample, sequenced in a study of response to subunit inactivated influenza vaccine. TCRdb re-called the RT-PCR reads with MiXCR, one entry per CDR3 protein. This table has 800,000 to 1,000,000 distinct CDR3 sequences, less than 25% appearing once. Sequencing used PBMCs from blood, obtained about 5 days after vaccination. Source of these receptors: a man over 45 who received an inactivated influenza vaccine.

This clonotype was seen more than once but under ten times. The chain uses TRBV12-3 or TRBV12-4 and TRBJ1-3; tentative D call: TRBD1 (6 bases). Trimming stripped 5 bases from V and 4 bases from J, with 9 bases between. CDR3 length equals 13 residues. This chain's CDR3 is CASSGGQGNTIYF. As DNA, the CDR3 is TGTGCCAGCAGTGGCGGACAGGGAAACACCATATATTTT.

A single count supports this clonotype. The rearrangement joins TRBV6-1 to TRBJ2-6; unclear D gene. V dropped 5 bases and J dropped 0 bases, with 8 bases sitting between them. CDR1 and CDR2 from the germline V gene are MNHNS and SASEGT. The CDR3 sequence is 15 residues long. DNA of the CDR3: TGTGCCAGCAGTCCCACAATCTCTGGGGCCAACGTCCTGACTTTC. Protein: CASSPTISGANVLTF.

The sample holds a few counts of this clonotype. CDR3 in DNA: TGTGCCAGCAGGGAAGGGGTGGATACGCAGTATTTT. The encoded protein is CASREGVDTQYF. This chain connects TRBV7-9 to TRBJ2-3, with a possible D match to TRBD1 (5 bases). This CDR3 comprises 12 residues. V lost 6 bases and J lost 6, with 10 bases in between. CDR1 is SEHNR and CDR2 is FQNEAQ in the germline V gene (reference sequence).

In this sample, this clonotype turned up many times. This chain joins TRBV7-2 and TRBJ1-5, with TRBD1 matching over 8 bases. The V gene's germline CDR1 is SGHTA and CDR2 FQGNSA. The CDR3 sequence is 14 residues long. After removal of 4 bases from V and 6 bases from J, the junction contained 5 bases not matched to a gene. CDR3 sequence: CASSSDRARQPQHF. CDR3 nucleotides: TGTGCCAGCAGCTCGGACAGGGCTCGTCAGCCCCAGCATTTT.

The gene calls are TRBV5-1 and TRBJ2-5; 9 bases align to TRBD1. Germline V gene data show CDR1 as SGHRS and CDR2 as YFSETQ. This CDR3 has 14 residues. Losses at the gene ends were 0 bases for V and 7 bases for J; bases not matched to a gene: 4. The CDR3 DNA reads as TGCGCCAGCAGCTTGGGGACAGGGGCCGGGACCCAGTACTTC. Its translation is CASSLGTGAGTQYF.

There are a few counts of this clonotype. The CDR3 reads CAIKPGDGQPQHF. CDR3 DNA: TGTGCCATCAAGCCCGGCGACGGTCAGCCCCAGCATTTT. The V and J genes are TRBV10-3 and TRBJ1-5, with no clear D. The CDR3 extends over 13 amino acids. With 7 bases removed from V and 6 bases from J, the gap between germline ends came to 13 bases. Germline values: CDR1 ENHRY, CDR2 SYGVKD.

The chain has TRBV7-9 and TRBJ2-7; TRBD1 matches at 8 bases. Germline V gene data show CDR1 as SEHNR and CDR2 as FQNEAQ (reference sequence). The CDR3 loop spans 15 amino acids. Trimming removed 3 bases from V and 9 bases from J; junction bases left unmatched: 13. CDR3 nucleotides: TGTGCCAGCAGCTTGGACAGGGATCCCCCCCGGAGGCAGTACTTC. It is translated as CASSLDRDPPRRQYF.

This clonotype was observed a handful of times. The chain uses TRBV29-1 and TRBJ2-1; D possibly corresponds to TRBD2 (5 bases). The length of the CDR3 is 14 residues. The germline V gene has CDR1 SQVTM and CDR2 ANQGSEA. The V end was cut by 2 bases, the J end by 3 bases, with 11 bases between. The CDR3 region is CSVEPRRGYNEQFF. Written as DNA, the CDR3 is TGCAGCGTTGAACCTCGACGGGGCTACAATGAGCAGTTCTTC.

Ten or more counts support this clonotype. The chain joins TRBV7-9 to TRBJ1-5, with D possibly matching TRBD1 (6 bases). Looked up from germline, CDR1 is SEHNR and CDR2 is FQNEAQ (reference sequence). V was cut by 5 bases and J by 1 base, with 12 bases left in between. The CDR3 length is 15 residues. CDR3 nucleotide sequence: TGTGCCAGCAGCGAGATGGGACACAGCAATCAGCCCCAGCATTTT. It specifies CASSEMGHSNQPQHF.

This clonotype showed up many times. One junction end does not reproduce the germline sequence, and a read error may be involved. The rearrangement links TRBV5-1 to TRBJ2-3, with TRBD2 as a possible D gene (5 bases). CDR1 and CDR2 from the germline V gene are SGHRS and YFSETQ. The CDR3 runs to 14 residues. In DNA form, the CDR3 reads TGTGCCAGCAGTTTTACGGGGAGCACAGATACGCAGTATTTT. It is translated as CASSFTGSTDTQYF.

This clonotype was seen a handful of times. The rearrangement joins TRBV5-1 to TRBJ2-1, with TRBD1 identical over 8 bases. The length of the CDR3 is 16 residues. J was trimmed by 5 bases and V by 1 base; bases with no gene match: 8. Germline V gene lookup returns CDR1 SGHRS and CDR2 YFSETQ. CDR3 nucleotide sequence: TGCGCCAGCAGCTTGTTCGGGCAGGGGGCTAACAATGAGCAGTTCTTC. Protein product: CASSLFGQGANNEQFF.

The chain couples TRBV20-1 to TRBJ2-7, with 9 bases lining up with TRBD2. The trim removed 0 bases at V and 0 bases at J, leaving 6 bases unmatched. CDR3 length: 16 residues. In germline, CDR1 is DFQATT, CDR2 SNEGSKA (reference sequence). The CDR3 DNA is TGCAGTGCTAGAGATTGGCTAGCGGGGACCTCCTACGAGCAGTACTTC. It codes for CSARDWLAGTSYEQYF.

This clonotype was recorded a few times. The V and J genes are TRBV11-2 and TRBJ1-3; D is unresolved. Germline V gene lookup returns CDR1 SGHAT and CDR2 FQNNGV. Trimming shortened V by 4 bases and J by 4 bases, and 17 bases separated the two germline ends. This CDR3 has 16 amino acids. The CDR3 nucleotides read TGTGCCAGCAGCTCCGTCAAAGGGAGGTCGGGAAACACCATATATTTT. Protein: CASSSVKGRSGNTIYF. Complete variable domain (other parts from reference TRBV11-2 and TRBJ1-3): EAGVAQSPRYKIIEKRQSVAFWCNPISGHATLYWYQQILGQGPKLLIQFQNNGVVDDSQLPKDRFSAERLKGVDSTLKIQPAKLEDSAVYLCASSSVKGRSGNTIYFGEGSWLTVV.

This clonotype occurred many times. The chain couples TRBV7-7 to TRBJ2-1, with D unresolved. CDR1 and CDR2 from the germline V gene are SSHAT and FNYEAQ (reference sequence). CDR3 length: 13 residues. With 1 base removed from V and 9 bases from J, the gap between germline ends came to 10 bases. DNA of the CDR3: TGTGCCAGCAGCTTAGGGTTGTTTGGTGAGCAGTTCTTC. The encoded protein is CASSLGLFGEQFF.

The chain couples TRBV28 to TRBJ1-1, with 7 bases identical to TRBD1. The CDR3 has 18 residues. Germline V gene data show CDR1 as MDHEN and CDR2 as SYDVKM. Unmatched junction bases numbered 18, after V lost 1 base and J lost 7 bases. CDR3 bases: TGTGCCAGCAGTTTATCGATGTCCATGGACAGGCGGACCGATGAAGCTTTCTTT. It yields the protein CASSLSMSMDRRTDEAFF.

This clonotype has just a few counts. The chain couples TRBV18 to TRBJ2-7; D perhaps matches TRBD2 (5 bases). This CDR3 has 15 residues. V was pared by 1 base and J by 0 bases, with 10 bases between. Germline CDR1 reads KGHSH; CDR2 reads LQKENI. The DNA of the CDR3 is TGTGCCAGCTCACCACGGGGAGAGAGCTCCTACGAGCAGTACTTC. Its protein is CASSPRGESSYEQYF.

The gene calls are TRBV2 and TRBJ2-2, with D possibly TRBD2 on 7 matching bases. The CDR3 runs 15 residues. V lost 3 bases and J 2 bases, leaving 10 bases between the germline ends. Germline V gene data show CDR1 as SNHLY and CDR2 as FYNNEI. CDR3 residues: CASSDGGPNTGELFF. Here the CDR3 DNA reads TGTGCCAGCAGTGACGGGGGGCCTAACACCGGGGAGCTGTTTTTT.

This clonotype has just a few counts. The genes are TRBV6-1 and TRBJ1-2; D is perhaps TRBD1 (6 bases). The CDR3 consists of 13 residues. V lost 6 bases, J lost 4 bases, and 12 bases lay in between. Germline lookup yields CDR1 MNHNS and CDR2 SASEGT. CDR3 DNA: TGTGCCAGCAGGTCGGGACATCGCTATGGCTACACCTTC. This encodes CASRSGHRYGYTF.

The rearrangement uses TRBV29-1 and TRBJ1-1, with D maybe TRBD1 (6 bases). The V and J ends lost 5 bases and 8 bases respectively, with 27 bases between them. Germline V gives CDR1 SQVTM, CDR2 ANQGSEA. The CDR3 runs 16 residues. The CDR3 region has the DNA TGCAGCGTTTATATCAGCAAAACGGGGGCTATCAGGGAAGCTTTCTTT. Translating it yields CSVYISKTGAIREAFF.

This clonotype turned up a few times. V usage is TRBV5-1 and J usage is TRBJ2-3, with D possibly TRBD1 on 6 matching bases. Per the germline V gene, CDR1 is SGHRS and CDR2 is YFSETQ. The V and J ends lost 1 base and 2 bases respectively, with 8 bases between them. This CDR3 has 14 residues. CDR3 in DNA: TGCGCCAGCAGCTTGTGGGACACCACAGATACGCAGTATTTT. Its protein product is CASSLWDTTDTQYF.

The rearrangement uses TRBV19 and TRBJ1-1; 8 nucleotides agree with TRBD1. The CDR3 length is 14 residues. Germline V lookup: CDR1 LNHDA, CDR2 SQIVND (reference sequence). V dropped 3 bases and J dropped 5; count of bases not matched to a gene: 5. The CDR3 spells CASSISGGLTEAFF. The CDR3 coding sequence is TGTGCCAGTAGTATTTCAGGGGGCTTGACTGAAGCTTTCTTT.

The V call is TRBV20-1, the J call TRBJ2-2; TRBD1 is a possible D gene (7 bases). Germline loops: CDR1 DFQATT, CDR2 SNEGSKA (reference sequence). The CDR3 consists of 14 residues. With 3 bases removed from V and 4 bases from J, the gap between germline ends came to 12 bases. The CDR3 nucleotides read TGCAGTGCTAGTAAGGAGGGGGCCACCGGGGAGCTGTTTTTT. This sequence encodes CSASKEGATGELFF.

This clonotype has more than one count but fewer than ten. The rearrangement joins TRBV6-6 to TRBJ1-5; TRBD1 matches 7 bases. Germline V gives CDR1 MNHNY, CDR2 SVGAGI (reference sequence). CDR3 length: 12 residues. The J segment lost 6 bases and the V segment lost 6 bases, leaving 2 bases of the junction unmatched. Here the CDR3 DNA reads TGTGCCAGCAGCACAGGGGCTCAGCCCCAGCATTTT. Translation gives CASSTGAQPQHF.

This chain joins TRBV20-1 and TRBJ2-6; 8 bases line up with TRBD2. The CDR3 spans 16 residues. V was pared by 5 bases and J by 0 bases, with 6 bases of the junction left unmatched. CDR1 DFQATT and CDR2 SNEGSKA come from the germline V gene (reference sequence). The CDR3 DNA sequence: TGCAGTGCTCCCCGGGGGGGGGCCTCTGGGGCCAACGTCCTGACTTTC. As protein: CSAPRGGASGANVLTF.

The table lists this clonotype with many counts. The chain recombines TRBV5-1 with TRBJ2-3; a weak D match, TRBD2 (7 bases). Germline V gene lookup returns CDR1 SGHRS and CDR2 YFSETQ. The length of the CDR3 is 15 residues. Deletions cut 1 base from V and 2 bases from J, with 11 bases between. The chain's CDR3 is CASSLMGGATDTQYF. The CDR3 coding sequence is TGCGCCAGCAGCTTGATGGGGGGGGCCACAGATACGCAGTATTTT.

The chain has TRBV20-1 and TRBJ2-2, with 11 nucleotides matching TRBD1. The CDR3 is 14 amino acids. The germline CDR1 and CDR2 sequences are DFQATT and SNEGSKA (reference sequence). Unmatched junction bases numbered 6, after V lost 6 bases and J lost 6 bases. The chain's CDR3 is CSATRGQGAGELFF. The CDR3 nucleotides are TGCAGTGCCACAAGGGGACAGGGGGCCGGGGAGCTGTTTTTT.

The J gene is TRBJ2-7, the V gene TRBV15; no firm D call. Germline values: CDR1 LNHNV, CDR2 YYDKDF (reference sequence). The CDR3 runs to 14 residues. Trimming pared 0 bases from V and 6 bases from J, leaving 12 bases between. DNA of the CDR3: TGTGCCACCAGCAGAGATCTCGCAAGTCGCGAGCAGTACTTC. This encodes CATSRDLASREQYF.

This clonotype was observed many times. V gene TRBV5-1 combines with J gene TRBJ2-3; no definite D call. The CDR3 has 15 amino acids. Trimming left V 0 bases short and J 1 base short, with 9 bases between. Germline V lookup: CDR1 SGHRS, CDR2 YFSETQ. The CDR3 here is CASSLDYGGTDTQYF. DNA of the CDR3: TGCGCCAGCAGCTTGGATTATGGGGGCACAGATACGCAGTATTTT.

This clonotype has only a few counts. The V gene is TRBV20-1, the J gene TRBJ2-3, with 8 bases identical to TRBD2. The junction had 7 bases not matched to a gene; V was cut back by 3 bases and J by 2 bases. Per germline, CDR1 DFQATT and CDR2 SNEGSKA (reference sequence). The CDR3 contains 15 residues. The CDR3 DNA is TGCAGTGCTAGTATAGGGCGGGGGGTCACAGATACGCAGTATTTT. It specifies CSASIGRGVTDTQYF.

This clonotype was seen at least ten times. This chain links TRBV29-1 with TRBJ1-1; D is possibly TRBD1 (6 bases). The CDR3 sequence is 15 residues long. The V end lost 7 bases, the J end lost 2 bases, and 20 bases lay between the germline ends. Germline V gene lookup returns CDR1 SQVTM and CDR2 ANQGSEA. This chain's CDR3 is CSAISQARGNTEAFF. CDR3 in DNA: TGCAGCGCCATTTCCCAAGCCAGGGGTAACACTGAAGCTTTCTTT.

This clonotype was observed a few times. The chain employs TRBV2 and TRBJ2-1; tentatively, D is TRBD2 (5 bases). V gave up 7 bases and J gave up 2 bases, with 12 bases separating them. Germline CDR1 reads SNHLY; CDR2 reads FYNNEI. The CDR3 is made up of 14 amino acids. The CDR3 loop is CASTGGPTYNEQFF. The CDR3 DNA reads as TGTGCCAGCACCGGAGGACCTACCTACAATGAGCAGTTCTTC.